This TCR beta chain was identified in a study of blood T cell repertoires in COVID-19. Background on the study: From the United States, Italy and Spain came samples of acute and convalescent COVID-19. Sources were T cells, B-cell-depleted T cells, or PBMCs; the material itself was cDNA or gDNA.

V was shortened by 6 bases and J by 4 bases, with 6 bases between the two germline ends. The germline V gene encodes CDR1 MNHEY and CDR2 SVGAGI. This CDR3 is 12 amino acids long. In the original workflow: Using reference gene primer amplification, nucleated cell counts were estimated. TCRdb's table, derived via immunoSEQ multiplex PCR, lists solely in-frame clones and lacks some. V and J calls and clone size are those listed in that table; D and trimming were worked out from the DNA. The sample records some 300,000 clones, roughly 89% being singletons. What was sequenced was PBMCs or T cells enriched from blood (not recorded which). The chain joins TRBV6-5 to TRBJ2-2; D ambiguous. This clonotype was obtained from a woman between 50 and 59 years old who had been exposed to COVID-19. The CDR3 here is CASSSSTGELFF. DNA for the CDR3: TGTGCCAGCAGCTCGTCCACCGGGGAGCTGTTTTTT.